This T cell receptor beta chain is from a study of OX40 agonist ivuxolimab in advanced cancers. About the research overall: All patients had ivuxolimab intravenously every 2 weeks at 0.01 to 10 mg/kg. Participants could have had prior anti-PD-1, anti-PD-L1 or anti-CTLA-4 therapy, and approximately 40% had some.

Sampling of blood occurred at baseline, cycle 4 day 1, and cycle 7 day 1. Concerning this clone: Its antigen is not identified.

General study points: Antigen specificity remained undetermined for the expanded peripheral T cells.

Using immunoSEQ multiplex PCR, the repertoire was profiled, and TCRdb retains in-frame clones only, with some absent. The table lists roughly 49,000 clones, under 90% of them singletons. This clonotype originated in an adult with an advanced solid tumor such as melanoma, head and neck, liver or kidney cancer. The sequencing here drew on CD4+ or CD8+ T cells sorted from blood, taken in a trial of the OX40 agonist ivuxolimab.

The CDR3 protein is CASRELAGANNEQFF. Here the CDR3 DNA reads TGCGCCAGCAGGGAACTAGCGGGAGCAAACAATGAGCAGTTCTTC. This chain links TRBV5-1 with TRBJ2-1; TRBD2 matches at 11 bases. The CDR3 has 15 amino acids. Looked up from germline, CDR1 is SGHRS and CDR2 is YFSETQ. V lost 5 bases and J lost 5; bases outside the gene matches: 6.